This T cell receptor beta chain stems from a study of early T cells in non-severe SARS-CoV-2 infection (dated by TCRdb to the early 2020s). Study-wide context: Because TCR sequencing was done on bulk RNA from unsorted whole blood, the alpha and beta chains could not be paired.

This was a case-control study nested in a cohort of healthcare workers in London, UK, who had nasopharyngeal swab PCR tests and blood samples taken every week. Healthcare workers were recruited during the week of the UK lockdown, between 23 and 31 March 2020, and followed weekly for up to roughly 15 weeks. CDR1 and CDR2 were assigned from the germline V gene (reference sequence) as DFQATT and SNEGSKA. CDR3 length: 13 amino acids, cysteine to phenylalanine. Kept here is only the CDR3 DNA, which spans 39 bases and is read in frame from base 1. The trim is 6 bases for V and 2 bases for J, with a gap of 14 bases between the germline ends. General study outcomes and caveats: VDJdb matching was skewed toward anti-spike CD8 responses, so virus-specific expansions were likely underestimated and private and CD4 specificities were missed.

To note about this clonotype: Which antigen it targets is not known. Base quality data are lacking; no much larger clone is found one base away.

Library creation used 5' RACE. The instrument was a NextSeq 500. Unique molecular identifiers were attached to individual cDNA molecules in the TCR library protocol so that sequencing error and PCR bias could be corrected. Sequencing covered both TCR alpha and beta chains, and within each sample the abundances of alpha and beta sequences were tightly co-correlated. The paper's processing steps were these. Decombinator V4 was used to annotate the V gene, J gene and CDR3 of the TCR sequences. Expanded TCRs were defined as changing significantly between any two time points under a Poisson model with p below 0.0001. TCR abundances were normalised to the total number of TCRs sequenced in each sample and reported as counts per million. MAIT TCRs were defined by TRAV1-2 paired with TRAJ12, TRAJ20 or TRAJ33, and iNKT TCRs by TRAV10 paired with TRAJ18. VDJdb, accessed 1 November 2021, was searched for CMV, EBV and SARS-CoV-2 annotated TCRs, with TCRs annotated for multiple antigens excluded. In TCRdb, the public reads were trimmed at Q25 with fastp and aligned with MiXCR, with productive beta chains retained. One record per CDR3 amino acid sequence lists the most common genes and DNA. TCRdb's processing, not the authors' own work, is the source of the V and J calls. This sample has 45,000 to 60,000 distinct CDR3 sequences in its table, and approximately 10% of those were observed once. Clones ranked in the top ten supply less than 25% of the sample.

The V and J genes are TRBV20-1 and TRBJ2-7; the D gene is perhaps TRBD1, on 5 matching bases. The sequence was obtained from an adult who was a healthcare worker with PCR-confirmed SARS-CoV-2 infection or an uninfected control (not recorded which). Sequencing input: whole blood. The encoded CDR3 is CSATDELTYEQYF. The nucleotides read TGCAGTGCGACAGACGAACTAACCTACGAGCAGTACTTC.